One and the same sample provided the 24 T cell receptor beta chains below, sequenced in a study of radiotherapy plus CTLA-4 blockade in lung cancer (dated by TCRdb to between 2018 and 2020). Receptors were amplified or captured by the immunoSEQ multiplex PCR assay. TCRdb mirrors the immuneACCESS table, restricted to in-frame sequences. Some clones are absent from its copies; in checked studies, under half trace to an unresolved V gene, and the reason for the others is unknown. The sample table holds about 53,000 clones, of which 70% to 90% were seen once. In total, the top ten clones hold 4.8% of the sample. The sequences come from peripheral blood, collected from a patient treated with radiotherapy plus ipilimumab. These receptors all come from a human donor with non-small cell lung cancer whose response to radiotherapy plus ipilimumab could not be evaluated.

This chain connects TRBV7-2 to TRBJ2-7; 9 nucleotides match TRBD1. Germline CDR1 SGHTA, CDR2 FQGNSA. This CDR3 has 14 amino acids. With V trimmed by 5 bases and J by 4 bases, 6 bases remained unmatched. CDR3 coding DNA: TGTGCCAGCAGCCCGGACAGGGGAAGGTACGAGCAGTACTTC. Its translation is CASSPDRGRYEQYF.

The gene calls are TRBV13 and TRBJ1-2, with a tentative D call TRBD1 (5 bases). The V end was cut by 0 bases, the J end by 4 bases, with 18 bases between. Germline-derived CDR1 and CDR2 are PRHDT and FYEKMQ (reference sequence). CDR3 length: 17 amino acids. The CDR3 protein is CASSLGDRSDRGYGYTF. CDR3 nucleotide sequence: TGTGCCAGCAGCTTAGGCGATCGGTCCGACAGAGGCTATGGCTACACCTTC.

The chain joins TRBV4-3 to TRBJ2-7; 7 bases align to TRBD1. The junction had 4 bases not matched to a gene; V was cut back by 1 base and J by 4 bases. In germline, CDR1 is LGHNA, CDR2 YSLEER. The CDR3 sequence is 14 residues long. The CDR3 spells CASSQAAGGYEQYF. CDR3 in DNA: TGCGCCAGCAGCCAAGCTGCAGGGGGATACGAGCAGTACTTC.

CDR3 nucleotide sequence: TGTGCCAGCAGCCTCAACAACTACGAGCAGTACTTC. It codes for CASSLNNYEQYF. The chain joins TRBV7-9 to TRBJ2-7; D not resolved. Germline CDR1 SEHNR, CDR2 FQNEAQ (reference sequence). Trimming left V 5 bases short and J 3 bases short, with 8 bases between. The CDR3 extends over 12 amino acids. Drawing the rest from reference TRBV7-9 and TRBJ2-7, the complete variable domain is DTGVSQNPRHKITKRGQNVTFRCDPISEHNRLYWYRQTLGQGPEFLTYFQNEAQLEKSRLLSDRFSAERPKGSFSTLEIQRTEQGDSAMYLCASSLNNYEQYFGPGTRLTVT.

This clone was counted a single time. The chain joins TRBV30 to TRBJ1-4; 7 nucleotides agree with TRBD1. CDR1 is GTSNPN and CDR2 is SVGIG in the germline V gene (reference sequence). The CDR3 loop spans 15 amino acids. V lost 2 bases to trimming and J lost 5 bases; unmatched junction nucleotides: 8. The CDR3 DNA follows: TGTGCCTGGAGTTTAGAGACAGGGCGAAATGAAAAACTGTTTTTT. Its translation: CAWSLETGRNEKLFF.

The CDR3, as DNA: TGTGCCAGCAGTTCGGACAGGGTGGTTTCACCCCTCCACTTT. Translation: CASSSDRVVSPLHF. The J gene is TRBJ1-6, the V gene TRBV28, with TRBD1 matching 8 bases. The V segment lost 4 bases and the J segment 9 bases; nucleotides outside the gene matches: 5. Germline assignment: CDR1 MDHEN and CDR2 SYDVKM. The CDR3 is 14 residues long.

This sequence joins TRBV9 and TRBJ2-5; D is undetermined. Trimming pared 0 bases from V and 5 bases from J, leaving 11 bases between. This CDR3 contains 14 residues. CDR1 SGDLS and CDR2 YYNGEE come from the germline V gene. CDR3: CASSVGAYEETQYF. The CDR3 DNA sequence: TGTGCCAGCAGCGTAGGCGCGTATGAGGAGACCCAGTACTTC.

The chain has TRBV29-1 and TRBJ1-2; 7 bases align to TRBD1. The germline gives CDR1 SQVTM, CDR2 ANQGSEA. The trim removed 8 bases at V and 4 bases at J, leaving 10 bases unmatched. CDR3 length: 13 amino acids. The CDR3 reads CSLGRTGGYGYTF. The CDR3 DNA reads TGCAGCCTCGGCCGGACAGGCGGCTATGGCTACACCTTC.

This chain connects TRBV28 to TRBJ1-2; the D gene is possibly TRBD1 (5 bases). Trimming removed 6 bases at V and 4 bases at J, with 15 bases between. The CDR3 covers 14 residues. Germline-derived CDR1 and CDR2 are MDHEN and SYDVKM. The DNA for the CDR3 is TGTGCCAGCAGGGGTGGAGGGGTTTTCTATGGCTACACCTTC. The encoded protein is CASRGGGVFYGYTF.

The rearrangement joins TRBV7-2 to TRBJ2-7, with 7 positions matching TRBD2. Germline CDR1 SGHTA, CDR2 FQGNSA. V shed 5 bases and J 2 bases; nucleotides not matched to a gene: 6. This CDR3 is 14 amino acids long. The CDR3 loop reads CASSVGLAAYEQYF. In DNA form, the CDR3 reads TGTGCCAGCAGCGTCGGGCTAGCGGCCTACGAGCAGTACTTC.

For the CDR3, the DNA is TGCGCCAGCAGCCAAGTGAGACAGGGGGTAGAAAAACTGTTTTTT. It specifies CASSQVRQGVEKLFF. V usage is TRBV4-3 and J usage is TRBJ1-4, with 9 bases lining up with TRBD1. Trimming at V came to 1 base and at J to 8 bases, leaving 5 bases not matched to a gene. Per the germline V gene, CDR1 is LGHNA and CDR2 is YSLEER. The CDR3 contains 15 residues.

This clone was seen a few times. J is TRBJ1-4 and V is TRBV7-2; 7 bases agree with TRBD1. CDR3 length equals 15 residues. Trimming at V came to 5 bases and at J to 7 bases, leaving 10 bases not matched to a gene. Germline V gene data show CDR1 as SGHTA and CDR2 as FQGNSA. CDR3: CASSVVTGLGEKLFF. DNA of the CDR3: TGTGCCAGCAGCGTAGTGACAGGGCTTGGTGAAAAACTGTTTTTT.

The CDR3 nucleotides are TGCAGCGTTGATACACCCGCGGAGGGCTACACCTTC. This gives the protein CSVDTPAEGYTF. This chain uses TRBV29-1 with TRBJ1-2; D is uncertain. CDR3 length: 12 residues. Germline V gene data show CDR1 as SQVTM and CDR2 as ANQGSEA. The V gene lost 3 bases and the J gene lost 8 bases, with 13 bases spanning the gap.

The chain combines TRBV28 with TRBJ2-5; 9 nucleotides agree with TRBD1. Judging by the DNA end, TRBJ2-7 fits better; the J call may be wrong. The CDR3 has 14 amino acids. Germline V gives CDR1 MDHEN, CDR2 SYDVKM. For the CDR3, the DNA is TGTGCCGGACAACCGGGACAGGGAAACTACGAGCAGTACTTC. Translated, it gives CAGQPGQGNYEQYF.

V and J are TRBV9 and TRBJ2-1, with a weak D call TRBD2 (5 bases). Germline V gene lookup returns CDR1 SGDLS and CDR2 YYNGEE. The length of the CDR3 is 11 residues. With 3 bases removed from V and 8 bases from J, the gap between germline ends came to 6 bases. Here the CDR3 reads CASSAADEQFF. CDR3 in DNA: TGTGCCAGCAGCGCAGCGGATGAGCAGTTCTTC.

The chain has TRBV11-2 and TRBJ2-2; no clear D. The CDR3 is 13 residues long. Trimming removed 1 base at V and 4 bases at J, with 4 bases between. The germline V gene encodes CDR1 SGHAT and CDR2 FQNNGV. As DNA, the CDR3 is TGTGCCAGCAGCTTAGCCGGCACCGGGGAGCTGTTTTTT. Translated, it gives CASSLAGTGELFF.

A few counts support this clone. Distinct nucleotide sequences in the sample also encode this CDR3. This chain uses TRBV4-3 with TRBJ2-7; a weak D match, TRBD2 (5 bases). Germline V gene sequence: CDR1 LGHNA, CDR2 YSLEER. The V and J ends lost 0 bases and 3 bases respectively, with 6 bases between them. The CDR3 covers 13 residues. The CDR3 spells CASSQERGYEQYF. CDR3 coding DNA: TGCGCCAGCAGCCAAGAACGGGGCTACGAGCAGTACTTC.

The chain is built from TRBV19 and TRBJ1-5; no reliable D call. Germline values: CDR1 LNHDA, CDR2 SQIVND (reference sequence). CDR3 length: 14 amino acids. Trimming shortened V by 5 bases and J by 9 bases, and 17 bases separated the two germline ends. CDR3: CASSLTVTGTPQHF. In DNA, the CDR3 is TGTGCCAGTAGTCTTACCGTCACGGGTACGCCCCAGCATTTT.

The J gene is TRBJ2-7, the V gene TRBV7-9, with TRBD1 matching 10 bases. Per the germline V gene, CDR1 is SEHNR and CDR2 is FQNEAQ (reference sequence). The CDR3 totals 15 residues. V lost 5 bases to trimming and J lost 2 bases; unmatched junction nucleotides: 6. The CDR3 DNA reads as TGTGCCAGCAGCGTTACCGGGACAGGGGCCTACGAGCAGTACTTC. The encoded protein is CASSVTGTGAYEQYF. Full variable domain (remainder filled in from reference TRBV7-9 and TRBJ2-7): DTGVSQNPRHKITKRGQNVTFRCDPISEHNRLYWYRQTLGQGPEFLTYFQNEAQLEKSRLLSDRFSAERPKGSFSTLEIQRTEQGDSAMYLCASSVTGTGAYEQYFGPGTRLTVT.

The chain combines TRBV7-3 with TRBJ2-3; 10 bases align to TRBD2. J gave up 4 bases and V 1 base, and 5 bases lay outside the gene matches. The CDR3 has 16 amino acids. Germline V gives CDR1 SGHTA, CDR2 FQGTGA. In nucleotides, the CDR3 is TGTGCCAGCAGCTTAATAGTAGCGGGAGGCTCAGATACGCAGTATTTT. Its translation: CASSLIVAGGSDTQYF.

The V call is TRBV5-4, the J call TRBJ2-1; 8 nucleotides match TRBD2. This CDR3 contains 16 residues. J was trimmed by 6 bases and V by 4 bases; bases with no gene match: 12. Germline assignment: CDR1 SGHNT and CDR2 YYREEE (reference sequence). DNA for the CDR3: TGTGCCAGCAGCCCATCAAGCGGGAGAAGGAGCAATGAGCAGTTCTTC. Its protein is CASSPSSGRRSNEQFF.

This sequence joins TRBV5-4 and TRBJ2-3, with TRBD1 identical over 9 bases. CDR3 size: 16 residues. V was clipped by 3 bases and J by 2 bases; unmatched bases: 7. Germline CDR1 is SGHNT and CDR2 is YYREEE (reference sequence). CDR3 region: CASSSGQGKDTDTQYF. As DNA, the CDR3 is TGTGCCAGCAGCTCTGGACAGGGGAAGGACACAGATACGCAGTATTTT.

This clone was picked up one time. The chain couples TRBV28 to TRBJ1-2; TRBD1 agrees at 8 bases. The CDR3 length is 14 residues. Germline trimming cut 5 bases from V and 10 bases from J; bases unmatched to any gene: 12. Germline values: CDR1 MDHEN, CDR2 SYDVKM. CDR3 in amino acids: CASSAGDRKNAYTF. The CDR3 nucleotides read TGTGCCAGCAGTGCCGGGGACAGGAAGAACGCCTACACCTTC.

V is TRBV18 and J is TRBJ1-5; 8 positions match TRBD1. J gave up 7 bases and V 6 bases, and 5 bases lay outside the gene matches. The CDR3 loop spans 13 amino acids. CDR1 is KGHSH, CDR2 LQKENI, per germline. In nucleotides, the CDR3 is TGTGCCAGCTCTGCAGACAGGGGACAGCCCCAGCATTTT. Its translation: CASSADRGQPQHF.